This T cell receptor (beta chain) was observed in a study of blood T cell repertoires in COVID-19 (dated by TCRdb to the early 2020s). With respect to the entire study: The collaborator samples originated in the United States, Italy and Spain and spanned the acute and convalescent phases of COVID-19. The material from the prospective study consisted of cDNA or gDNA derived from T cells, B-cell-depleted T cells, or PBMCs. HLA class I and class II types, where available, came from metadata supplied by the sample provider rather than from assay-based typing. The dataset comprised deeply sampled blood TCRbeta repertoires from subjects exposed to, actively infected with, or recovered from COVID-19. Samples were obtained from the ongoing ImmuneRACE study (first 160 participants) and from over a thousand subjects provided by 6 global collaborators. Sample metadata almost always included a de-identified subject ID, COVID-19 status, age in years and sex. The repertoires were released in a freely available public database meant as a resource for research on the immune response to SARS-CoV-2.

Each collaborating institution followed its own protocols to collect whole blood in K2EDTA tubes. For TCRbeta analysis, collaborators shipped samples as frozen whole blood, isolated PBMCs, or DNA extracted from either of those sample types. This clone was recorded once. Its antigen target is currently unknown. Base qualities are not at hand, and no much larger clone is one base apart. TCRbeta CDR3 regions were amplified from genomic DNA by means of the immunoSEQ Assay, a bias-controlled multiplex PCR. Per the authors' processing: The number of nucleated cells in each sample was estimated from the amplification of reference gene primers within the assay. To quantify the absolute abundance of each unique TCRbeta CDR3 rearrangement, sequence reads were collapsed and filtered. For each sample, productive Simpson clonality was calculated as the square root of Simpson's diversity index over productive rearrangements. TCRdb limited this immuneACCESS table to in-frame rearrangements with V and J called. A share of clones is missing; checked studies link under half to unresolved V genes, and the rest is unexplained. The V and J calls and the clone size are those of that table, but D and trimming were determined from the DNA. The sample table shows approximately 150,000 clones, and less than 85% are seen once. Approximately 17% of the sample belongs to the ten largest clones.

On the study overall, not on this receptor specifically: Clinical and demographic metadata were provided uncurated, with the amount varying by source and participant.

Trimmed from V: 4 bases; trimmed from J: 4 bases; junction bases lacking a gene match: 6. From the cysteine up to the phenylalanine, the CDR3 has a length of 14 residues. Only the CDR3 DNA is retained, 42 bases long and in frame from the first base. The germline V gene (reference sequence) yields MNHEY for CDR1 and SMNVEV for CDR2. The sample comprised peripheral blood. The rearrangement joined TRBV27 to TRBJ1-2; TRBD1 lines up with 7 middle nucleotides. The clonotype was recovered from an elderly woman with acute or convalescent COVID-19. At the DNA level, the sequence is TGTGCCAGCAGTTCCACCGGGACAGTCTATGGCTACACCTTC. The resulting protein is CASSSTGTVYGYTF.